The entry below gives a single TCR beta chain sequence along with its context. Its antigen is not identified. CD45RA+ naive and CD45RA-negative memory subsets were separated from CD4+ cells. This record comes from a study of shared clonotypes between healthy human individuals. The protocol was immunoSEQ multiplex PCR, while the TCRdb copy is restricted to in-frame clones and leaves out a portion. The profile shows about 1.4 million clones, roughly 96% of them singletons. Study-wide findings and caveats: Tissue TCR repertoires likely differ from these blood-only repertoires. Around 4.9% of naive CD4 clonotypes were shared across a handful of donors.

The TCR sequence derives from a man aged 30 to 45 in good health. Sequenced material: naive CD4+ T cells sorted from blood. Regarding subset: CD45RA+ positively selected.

The CDR3 DNA reads as TGTGCCAGCTCACCTCCCAGGGACAGACCAAATGAAAAACTGTTTTTT. Amino acids: CASSPPRDRPNEKLFF. The chain recombines TRBV18 with TRBJ1-4, with 7 bases lining up with TRBD1. Germline CDR1 reads KGHSH; CDR2 reads LQKENI. Trimming cost V 3 bases and J 5 bases; bases outside gene matches: 9. This CDR3 comprises 16 residues.